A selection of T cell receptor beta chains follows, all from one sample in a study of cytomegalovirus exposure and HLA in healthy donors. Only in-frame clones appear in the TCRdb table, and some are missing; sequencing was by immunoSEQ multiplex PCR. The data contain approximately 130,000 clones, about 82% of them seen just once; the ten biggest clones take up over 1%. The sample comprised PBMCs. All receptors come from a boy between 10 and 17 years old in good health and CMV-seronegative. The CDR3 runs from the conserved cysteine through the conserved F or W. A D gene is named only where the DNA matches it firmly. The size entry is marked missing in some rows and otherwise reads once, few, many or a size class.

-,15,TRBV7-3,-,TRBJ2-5,TGTGCCAGCAGCCCCAGTGGGGGGAGAAAAGAGACCCAGTACTTC,CASSPSGGRKETQYF
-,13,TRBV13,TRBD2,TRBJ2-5,TGTGCCAGCAGCCAGACTAGCTCGGAGACCCAGTACTTC,CASSQTSSETQYF
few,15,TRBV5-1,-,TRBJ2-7,TGCGCCAGCAGCTTGGGTACAGGTCTCTCCTACGAGCAGTACTTC,CASSLGTGLSYEQYF
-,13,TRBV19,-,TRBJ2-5,TGTGCCAGTAGTATGACGGCAGGCGCTGCCCAGTACTTC,CASSMTAGAAQYF
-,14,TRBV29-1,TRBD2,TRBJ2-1,TGCAGCGTTGACCCGGGACTAGAGGGCAATGAGCAGTTCTTC,CSVDPGLEGNEQFF
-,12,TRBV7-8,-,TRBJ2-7,TGTGCCAGCAGCCCAGTGGCCTACGAGCAGTACTTC,CASSPVAYEQYF
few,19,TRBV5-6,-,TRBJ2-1,TGTGCCAGCACCCTAGGGGGGGCGCGGCGGGGGCTCCTCAACAATGAGCAGTTCTTC,CASTLGGARRGLLNNEQFF
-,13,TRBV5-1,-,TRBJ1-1,TGCGCCAGCAGCTTGGAACAGGGCGGTGAAGCTTTCTTT,CASSLEQGGEAFF
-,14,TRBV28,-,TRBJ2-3,TGTGCCAGCGTGGGGGCCGACCTCACAGATACGCAGTATTTT,CASVGADLTDTQYF
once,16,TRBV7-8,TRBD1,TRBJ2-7,TGTGCCAGCAGCTTAGTCAGGGGGCAGGGGGGTACGATAGTGTACTTC,CASSLVRGQGGTIVYF
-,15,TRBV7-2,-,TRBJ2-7,TGTGCCAGCAGCCCCCTAGGAGGTTTGCGGTACGAGCAGTACTTC,CASSPLGGLRYEQYF
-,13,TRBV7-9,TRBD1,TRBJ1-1,TGTGCCAGCAGCCCGACAGGGGGCACTGAAGCTTTCTTT,CASSPTGGTEAFF
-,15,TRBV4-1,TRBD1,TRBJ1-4,TGCGCCAGCAGCCAAGAGGGCAGGGGGCTGGAAAAACTGTTTTTT,CASSQEGRGLEKLFF
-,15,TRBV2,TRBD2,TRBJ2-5,TGTGCCAGCAGTGGTACTAGCGGGGGGAGCGGGACCCAGTACTTC,CASSGTSGGSGTQYF
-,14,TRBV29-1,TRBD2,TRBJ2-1,TGCAGCGGCGTCCTTGGGACTAGCGCTGTATCGCAGTTCTTC,CSGVLGTSAVSQFF
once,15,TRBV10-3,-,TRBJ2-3,TGTGCCATCAGTGAGCAGCGGCCAAGCACAGATACGCAGTATTTT,CAISEQRPSTDTQYF
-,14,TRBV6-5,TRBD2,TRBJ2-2,TGTGCCAGCATGGTAGCGGGGAACACCGGGGAGCTGTTTTTT,CASMVAGNTGELFF
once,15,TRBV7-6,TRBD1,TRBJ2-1,TGTGCCAGCAGCCCAGGGACAGGGCTGGATGATGAGCAGTTCTTC,CASSPGTGLDDEQFF
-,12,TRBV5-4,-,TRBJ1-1,TGTGCCAGCAGCTCAATCGAGAAGGAAGCTTTCTTT,CASSSIEKEAFF
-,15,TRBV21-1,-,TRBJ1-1,TGTGCCAGCAGCGGTACCGGGACAGGAAACACTGAAGCTTTCTTT,CASSGTGTGNTEAFF